One and the same sample provided the 19 T cell receptor beta chains below, sequenced in a study of blood T cells in healthy people across ages. With a J-beta primer mix and a sample-barcoded 5' primer, a second PCR ran about 7 to 11 cycles. MiXCR, applied by TCRdb to the 5' RACE reads, yields one record per CDR3 protein. The repertoire holds 700,000 or so distinct CDR3 sequences, with 40% to 50% as singletons. Source material: blood. These receptors were obtained from a man older than 75 in good health.

A few counts support this clonotype. The rearrangement uses TRBV6-1 and TRBJ2-7; D unclear. The CDR3 consists of 14 residues. Germline V gives CDR1 MNHNS, CDR2 SASEGT. Trimming took off 2 bases at V and 2 bases at J, with 10 bases between the two ends. CDR3 nucleotides: TGTGCCAGCAGTGAAATGTGGGCTACCTACGAGCAGTACTTC. Translating gives CASSEMWATYEQYF.

This sequence joins TRBV12-3 or TRBV12-4 and TRBJ1-4; D unclear. V was shortened by 6 bases and J by 8 bases, with 10 bases between the two germline ends. The CDR3 has 12 residues. The CDR3 bases are TGTGCCAGCAGCCTATACTTAGAAAAACTGTTTTTT. Residues: CASSLYLEKLFF.

This clonotype was seen a single time. V is TRBV5-1 and J is TRBJ2-7, with 9 bases aligning to TRBD1. Germline CDR1 reads SGHRS; CDR2 reads YFSETQ. J gave up 1 base and V 3 bases, and 5 bases lay outside the gene matches. This CDR3 is built from 15 residues. CDR3 residues: CASSWGTGKSYEQYF. The CDR3 region has the DNA TGCGCCAGCAGCTGGGGGACAGGGAAATCCTACGAGCAGTACTTC. The full variable domain, with the rest looked up from reference TRBV5-1 and TRBJ2-7, is KAGVTQTPRYLIKTRGQQVTLSCSPISGHRSVSWYQQTPGQGLQFLFEYFSETQRNKGNFPGRFSGRQFSNSRSEMNVSTLELGDSALYLCASSWGTGKSYEQYFGPGTRLTVT.

This clonotype came up many times. The rearrangement joins TRBV29-1 to TRBJ2-7; the D gene is possibly TRBD2 (7 bases). The ends were cut back, 4 bases at V and 0 bases at J, with 16 bases in the middle. This CDR3 has 15 residues. Germline V gene lookup returns CDR1 SQVTM and CDR2 ANQGSEA. The CDR3 loop reads CSVARSAGASYEQYF. CDR3 bases: TGCAGCGTTGCCCGGTCTGCGGGGGCCTCCTACGAGCAGTACTTC.

This clonotype appeared many times. V usage is TRBV7-2 and J usage is TRBJ2-5; D may correspond to TRBD1 or TRBD2 (5 bases each). The CDR3 loop spans 12 amino acids. Trimming stripped 6 bases from V and 4 bases from J, with 9 bases between. Germline loops: CDR1 SGHTA, CDR2 FQGNSA. CDR3 coding DNA: TGTGCCAGCAGTCGGGACCGAGAGACCCAGTACTTC. This sequence encodes CASSRDRETQYF.

On this clonotype: A much larger clone differs by one base, so this may be a read error. This rearrangement joins TRBV29-1 to TRBJ1-2; no clear D. The CDR3 loop spans 11 amino acids. Germline CDR1 and CDR2: SQVTM and ANQGSEA. The V gene lost 6 bases and the J gene lost 6 bases, with 11 bases spanning the gap. The CDR3: CSVGESDGYTF. In DNA, the CDR3 is TGCAGCGTGGGTGAATCGGATGGCTACACCTTC.

The genes are TRBV20-1 and TRBJ2-4, with D possibly TRBD1 on 5 matching bases. TRBJ2-7 explains the end of the DNA better; the J call may be wrong. The CDR3 is 14 amino acids. CDR1 is DFQATT, CDR2 SNEGSKA, per germline (reference sequence). In nucleotides, the CDR3 is TGCAGTGCTAGAGATCGACTGACAGCCTACGAGCAGTACTTC. Protein sequence: CSARDRLTAYEQYF.

The V gene is TRBV6-2 or TRBV6-3, the J gene TRBJ2-7, with 8 bases lining up with TRBD1. With 0 bases clipped from V and 3 bases from J, the junction kept 7 bases outside the gene matches. This CDR3 region has 16 residues. Germline V gene lookup returns CDR1 MNHEY and CDR2 SVGEGT. CDR3 region: CASSYSLGQVSYEQYF. CDR3 bases: TGTGCCAGCAGTTACTCGTTGGGACAGGTCAGCTACGAGCAGTACTTC.

The chain is built from TRBV4-3 and TRBJ2-1; TRBD2 matches 10 bases. The V gene's germline CDR1 is LGHNA and CDR2 YSLEER. The CDR3 runs to 15 residues. The V and J ends lost 1 base and 7 bases, in that order; junction bases with no gene match: 4. CDR3 protein: CASSQVAGGRNEQFF. The CDR3 DNA reads TGCGCCAGCAGCCAAGTAGCGGGAGGAAGGAATGAGCAGTTCTTC.

In its sample, this clonotype was seen a few times. Here the CDR3 DNA reads TGTGCCAGCAGTGAAGCCGCAGGGACGGCCCTCCAAGAGACCCAGTACTTC. This gives the protein CASSEAAGTALQETQYF. This chain links TRBV6-1 with TRBJ2-5; D possibly uses TRBD1 or TRBD2 (5 bases each). Germline CDR1 and CDR2: MNHNS and SASEGT. The V and J ends lost 0 bases and 1 base respectively, with 15 bases between them. The CDR3 sequence is 17 residues long.

The chain combines TRBV28 with TRBJ1-6, with D unclear. Trimming took 6 bases from V and 12 from J, leaving 12 bases between them. Germline V gives CDR1 MDHEN, CDR2 SYDVKM. The CDR3 runs 12 residues. The CDR3, as DNA: TGTGCCAGCAGCCCCCCTCGGGGACCCCTCCACTTT. Its translation: CASSPPRGPLHF.

The table lists this clonotype with a few counts. V gene TRBV7-8 combines with J gene TRBJ2-5; the D is unclear. V was cut by 5 bases and J by 0 bases, with 13 bases left in between. The CDR3 has 15 residues. Germline V gene data show CDR1 as SGHVS and CDR2 as FQNEAQ. In DNA, the CDR3 is TGTGCCAGCAGCAGCAGACAAGCCTACCAAGAGACCCAGTACTTC. This sequence encodes CASSSRQAYQETQYF. Full variable domain (rest looked up from reference TRBV7-8 and TRBJ2-5): GAGVSQSPRYKVAKRGQDVALRCDPISGHVSLFWYQQALGQGPEFLTYFQNEAQLDKSGLPSDRFFAERPEGSVSTLKIQRTQQEDSAVYLCASSSRQAYQETQYFGPGTRLLVL.

Note on this clonotype: This sequence may be a read error, since a much larger clone differs from it by one base. This CDR3 reads CASSFEGSGYTF. CDR3 coding DNA: TGTGCCAGCAGTTTCGAAGGGAGTGGCTACACCTTC. The rearrangement uses TRBV6-5 and TRBJ1-2; D remains unclear. V was clipped by 4 bases and J by 7 bases, with 10 bases between them. This CDR3 is 12 amino acids long. Germline-derived CDR1 and CDR2 are MNHEY and SVGAGI.

This clonotype occurred a few times. The chain combines TRBV5-1 with TRBJ2-6; D might be TRBD1 (5 bases). This CDR3 has 16 residues. Germline values: CDR1 SGHRS, CDR2 YFSETQ. The V gene lost 0 bases and the J gene lost 3 bases, with 10 bases spanning the gap. The CDR3 DNA is TGCGCCAGCAGCTTGGCCCCAGGGTTTGGGGCCAACGTCCTGACTTTC. It codes for CASSLAPGFGANVLTF. Complete variable domain (other parts from reference TRBV5-1 and TRBJ2-6): KAGVTQTPRYLIKTRGQQVTLSCSPISGHRSVSWYQQTPGQGLQFLFEYFSETQRNKGNFPGRFSGRQFSNSRSEMNVSTLELGDSALYLCASSLAPGFGANVLTFGAGSRLTVL.

This clonotype turned up a few times. The chain joins TRBV20-1 to TRBJ2-7; tentatively, D is TRBD2 (7 bases). The V gene lost 3 bases and the J gene lost 6 bases, with 21 bases spanning the gap. The CDR3 covers 15 residues. Germline V CDR1 and CDR2: DFQATT, SNEGSKA (reference sequence). CDR3 sequence: CSARVIGGASGEQYF. The CDR3 coding sequence is TGCAGTGCTAGGGTTATAGGGGGGGCGAGTGGCGAGCAGTACTTC.

This clonotype showed up just a few times. The J gene is TRBJ2-5, the V gene TRBV2; maybe TRBD2 (5 bases). The CDR3 is made up of 12 amino acids. Germline assignment: CDR1 SNHLY and CDR2 FYNNEI. V lost 5 bases and J lost 7, with 11 bases in between. CDR3 bases: TGTGCCAGCAGTACCGATACTAGGACCCAGTACTTC. As protein: CASSTDTRTQYF.

The J gene is TRBJ1-6, the V gene TRBV6-5; 8 bases are shared with TRBD1. The germline V gene has CDR1 MNHEY and CDR2 SVGAGI. The length of the CDR3 is 15 residues. Trimming at V came to 7 bases and at J to 7 bases, leaving 9 bases not matched to a gene. CDR3 sequence (DNA): TGTGCCAGCAATAAAGGGACAGGACGAAATTCACCCCTCCACTTT. This encodes CASNKGTGRNSPLHF.

This sequence joins TRBV7-2 and TRBJ1-5; D call uncertain. The CDR3 has 16 residues. The germline CDR1 and CDR2 sequences are SGHTA and FQGNSA. Trimming took 1 base from V and 1 from J, leaving 11 bases between them. The CDR3 DNA reads TGTGCCAGCAGCTTAGGAACGGGGAGCAGCAATCAGCCCCAGCATTTT. Protein: CASSLGTGSSNQPQHF.

The rearrangement uses TRBV20-1 and TRBJ1-5, with D tentatively TRBD1 (6 bases). CDR3 length: 18 residues. Germline CDR1 is DFQATT and CDR2 is SNEGSKA (reference sequence). Trimming removed 3 bases from V and 2 bases from J, with 23 bases in between. The CDR3 loop reads CSASAIVGQWGGNQPQHF. CDR3 DNA: TGCAGTGCTAGCGCTATTGTCGGACAGTGGGGTGGCAATCAGCCCCAGCATTTT.